Listed here is a single T cell receptor beta chain. Its antigen is undetermined. The method was immunoSEQ multiplex PCR; TCRdb's version includes in-frame clones alone and lacks a portion of them. The table has approximately 190,000 clones, roughly 88% seen once. The CDR3 is 15 amino acids. Looked up from germline, CDR1 is SGHRS and CDR2 is YFSETQ. V lost 4 bases, J lost 1 base, and 12 bases lay in between. These data come from a study of cytomegalovirus exposure and HLA in healthy donors. Overall study findings and caveats: The study flagged some 170 TCR beta chains as cytomegalovirus-associated. Most TCR sequences were seen very rarely across donors, but some public TCRs occurred in many.

The rearrangement uses TRBV5-1 and TRBJ2-1; D uncertain. Sequencing input: PBMCs. This receptor was identified in a woman aged 25 to 39 in good health and CMV-seropositive. CDR3 nucleotide sequence: TGCGCCAGCAGCATACTTAGCCAATCCTACAATGAGCAGTTCTTC. Translated, it gives CASSILSQSYNEQFF.